The clone carrying this T cell receptor (beta chain) showed up just a few times. V was shortened by 4 bases and J by 2 bases, with 17 bases between the two germline ends. CDR1 and CDR2 from the germline V gene are MDHEN and SYDVKM. There are 16 residues in the CDR3. This sample was taken from a study of identical twins. TCRdb ran MiXCR on the 5' RACE reads and lists one entry per CDR3 protein. Of hundreds of thousands of distinct CDR3 sequences listed, more than 9% are singletons. These records were also assigned to another study, of yellow fever vaccine responses in identical twins.

The sample consisted of PBMCs. The V call is TRBV28, the J call TRBJ2-5, with TRBD2 as a possible D gene (6 bases). The receptor's source is a woman younger than 35 in good health. The CDR3 sequence is CASSSDGRGSQETQYF. Here the CDR3 DNA reads TGTGCCAGCAGTTCCGACGGGAGAGGGTCACAAGAGACCCAGTACTTC.